Listed below are T cell receptor beta chains from one sample, sequenced in a study of radiotherapy plus CTLA-4 blockade in lung cancer. The protocol was immunoSEQ multiplex PCR, while the TCRdb copy is restricted to in-frame clones and leaves out a portion. The sample includes roughly 53,000 clones, approximately 84% seen only once; the top ten take around 4.8%. This material consisted of peripheral blood, taken from a patient treated with radiotherapy plus ipilimumab. The receptors shown here come from a human donor with non-small cell lung cancer whose response to radiotherapy plus ipilimumab could not be evaluated. Each CDR3 is given with its conserved first and last residue. The D gene is left open where the match is weak. For some rows the clone size is stated as once, few or many, or as a class when expanded; others skip it.

V gene	J gene	D gene	clone size	CDR3 DNA	CDR3 protein
TRBV11-2	TRBJ2-7	-	-	TGTGCCAGCAGCTTAGGAGCGATCTACGAGCAGTACTTC	CASSLGAIYEQYF
TRBV4-1	TRBJ1-2	-	-	TGCGCCAGCAGCCAGGGGAACAGGGAGTTATATGGCTACACCTTC	CASSQGNRELYGYTF
TRBV5-1	TRBJ2-2	-	-	TGCGCCAGCAGCTTTTCGGGACACTACACCGGGGAGCTGTTTTTT	CASSFSGHYTGELFF
TRBV23-1	TRBJ1-2	TRBD1	-	TGCGCCAGCAGTCAACCGGGACAGCCAACAAGAAACTATGGCTACACCTTC	CASSQPGQPTRNYGYTF
TRBV4-1	TRBJ1-3	-	-	TGCGCCAGCAGCCAAGACCGGGGGGTCCCGATCTCTGGAAACACCATATATTTT	CASSQDRGVPISGNTIYF
TRBV7-9	TRBJ2-7	-	few	TGTGCCAGCAGCCGGACCGGGACATCCCTCTCCTACGAGCAGTACTTC	CASSRTGTSLSYEQYF
TRBV4-3	TRBJ1-5	-	few	TGCGCCAGCAGCCAAGATGCAGGGGCCCGGCCCCAGCATTTT	CASSQDAGARPQHF
TRBV2	TRBJ2-7	TRBD1	-	TGTGCCAGCAATGAACTACTCACAGGGGGCGAGTACGAGCAGTACTTC	CASNELLTGGEYEQYF
TRBV7-2	TRBJ1-4	-	-	TGTGCCAGCAGCTTAATCGACAAAAATGAAAAACTGTTTTTT	CASSLIDKNEKLFF
TRBV19	TRBJ1-5	TRBD1	-	TGTGCCAGTAGCAAAATCGGGACAGACGAGACAGAGCCCCAGCATTTT	CASSKIGTDETEPQHF
TRBV6-5	TRBJ1-1	-	-	TGTGCCAGCAGTTACGGGACAGAAGCTTTCTTT	CASSYGTEAFF
TRBV27	TRBJ2-7	TRBD1	-	TGTGCCAGCAGTTTAGAGGACAGGGAGCGTAACGAGCAGTACTTC	CASSLEDRERNEQYF
TRBV5-1	TRBJ2-1	TRBD1	few	TGCGCCAGCAGGCGGGACGACAGGGGGAGGGACAATGAGCAGTTCTTC	CASRRDDRGRDNEQFF
TRBV4-2	TRBJ2-7	TRBD2	few	TGTGCCAGCAGCCAAACTAAAGCGGGAGGACCCTACGAGCAGTACTTC	CASSQTKAGGPYEQYF
TRBV4-1	TRBJ2-1	TRBD2	-	TGCGCCAGCAGCCAAGCCGTTGCTAGCGGGATAAACAATGAGCAGTTCTTC	CASSQAVASGINNEQFF
TRBV5-5	TRBJ2-7	TRBD2	-	TGTGCCAGCAGCTTGGTGGGGGGGGGCTACGAGCAGTACTTC	CASSLVGGGYEQYF
TRBV9	TRBJ2-1	TRBD1	-	TGTGCCAGCAGCGTAGTGACAGGGTCCTACAATGAGCAGTTCTTC	CASSVVTGSYNEQFF
TRBV10-2	TRBJ2-2	TRBD1	once	TGCGCCAGCAGTCGACAGGGGGCGCAGAACACCGGGGAGCTGTTTTTT	CASSRQGAQNTGELFF
TRBV2	TRBJ2-1	-	-	TGTGCCAGCAGTGAAGATTACTACAATGAGCAGTTCTTC	CASSEDYYNEQFF
TRBV7-2	TRBJ2-1	TRBD2	-	TGTGCCAGCAGCCTTAGCGGGAAAAACTTTTACAATGAGCAGTTCTTC	CASSLSGKNFYNEQFF
TRBV14	TRBJ2-1	TRBD2	-	TGTGCCAGCAGTCAAAAGTGGAGTAGCGGGCACAATGAGCAGTTCTTC	CASSQKWSSGHNEQFF
TRBV4-2	TRBJ1-5	-	once	TGTGCCAGCAGCCAAGACAGTAAGAGCAATCAGCCCCAGCATTTT	CASSQDSKSNQPQHF
TRBV7-3	TRBJ2-3	-	-	TGTGCCAGCAGCTTAATAGGGACTAGCACAGATACGCAGTATTTT	CASSLIGTSTDTQYF
TRBV11-2	TRBJ2-7	-	-	TGTGCCAGCAGCCCCCAAGAGGGAAGGTACTACGAGCAGTACTTC	CASSPQEGRYYEQYF
TRBV29-1	TRBJ2-3	-	-	TGCAGCGTTGAAGAACCGGGGGGCACAGATACGCAGTATTTT	CSVEEPGGTDTQYF
TRBV19	TRBJ2-3	-	-	TGTGCCAGTAGTAATTCCGGGACAAAAAGCACAGATACGCAGTATTTT	CASSNSGTKSTDTQYF
TRBV7-2	TRBJ1-1	-	-	TGTGCCAGCAGCTTAAACGCGGGTAGGATGAACACTGAAGCTTTCTTT	CASSLNAGRMNTEAFF
TRBV19	TRBJ1-5	-	-	TGTGCCAGTAGTATTTCGGGGGTTGGTCAGCCCCAGCATTTT	CASSISGVGQPQHF
TRBV28	TRBJ1-1	TRBD1	-	TGTGCCAGCAGCCGGACAGGGGGGACCATGAACACTGAAGCTTTCTTT	CASSRTGGTMNTEAFF
TRBV27	TRBJ1-4	TRBD1	-	TGTGCCAGCAACTTGACAGGGGGGAAAGGAAAACTGTTTTTT	CASNLTGGKGKLFF
TRBV28	TRBJ2-3	-	-	TGTGCCAGCAGTTATCAGGGAAGAGGCACAGATACGCAGTATTTT	CASSYQGRGTDTQYF
TRBV28	TRBJ2-7	-	-	TGTGCCAGCAGTTTTTTCGAGCCAGGGACTCGGACAGGAGGCTCCTACGAGCAGTACTTC	CASSFFEPGTRTGGSYEQYF
TRBV19	TRBJ1-3	-	-	TGTGCCAGTAGTCCCTACATATCGGGTGGAAACTCTGGAAACACCATATATTTT	CASSPYISGGNSGNTIYF
TRBV11-1	TRBJ2-5	-	few	TGTGCCAGCAGCTTAGTTAGTGGACTGCAAGAGACCCAGTACTTC	CASSLVSGLQETQYF
TRBV5-4	TRBJ2-7	TRBD1	-	TGTGCCAGCAGCTGGGGACAGGGCTACGAGCAGTACTTC	CASSWGQGYEQYF
TRBV7-8	TRBJ1-1	-	-	TGTGCCAGCAGCGCCAGGGTAGGGACTGAAGCTTTCTTT	CASSARVGTEAFF
TRBV15	TRBJ2-5	TRBD1	-	TGTGCCACCAGCAGGTACAGGGGGCTGGAGACCCAGTACTTC	CATSRYRGLETQYF
TRBV27	TRBJ1-2	-	-	TGTGCCAGCAGTTTAGGCGGTAACTATGGCTACACCTTC	CASSLGGNYGYTF
TRBV29-1	TRBJ1-1	-	-	TGCAGCGTTGATCTTAGGGGGGGCACTGAAGCTTTCTTT	CSVDLRGGTEAFF
TRBV6-1	TRBJ1-1	-	-	TGTGCCAGCAGTGAGCATCCAGGGTTTCAATTCACTGAAGCTTTCTTT	CASSEHPGFQFTEAFF
TRBV19	TRBJ2-3	-	-	TGTGCCAGTAAGGACCGCGCGGGCGCCACAGATACGCAGTATTTT	CASKDRAGATDTQYF
TRBV7-9	TRBJ2-7	TRBD1	-	TGTGCCAGCAGCTTAATTGGGACAGGGACCCACTACGAGCAGTACTTC	CASSLIGTGTHYEQYF